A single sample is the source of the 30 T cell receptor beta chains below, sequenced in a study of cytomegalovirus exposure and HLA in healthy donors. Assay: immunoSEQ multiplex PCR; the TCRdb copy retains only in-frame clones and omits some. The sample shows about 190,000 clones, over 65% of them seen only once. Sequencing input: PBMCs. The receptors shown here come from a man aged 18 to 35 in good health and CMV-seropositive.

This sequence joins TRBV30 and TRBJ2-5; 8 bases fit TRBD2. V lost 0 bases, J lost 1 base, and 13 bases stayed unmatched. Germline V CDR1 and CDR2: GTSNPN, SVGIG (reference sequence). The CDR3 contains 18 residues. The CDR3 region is CAWSVRLSGILFQETQYF. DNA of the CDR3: TGTGCCTGGAGTGTACGTCTTAGCGGGATACTATTCCAAGAGACCCAGTACTTC.

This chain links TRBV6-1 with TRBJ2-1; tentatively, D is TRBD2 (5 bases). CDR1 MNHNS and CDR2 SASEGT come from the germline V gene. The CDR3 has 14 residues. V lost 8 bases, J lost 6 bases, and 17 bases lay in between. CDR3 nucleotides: TGTGCCAGCTTTCGGCCCGCACGGGGCAATGAGCAGTTCTTC. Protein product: CASFRPARGNEQFF.

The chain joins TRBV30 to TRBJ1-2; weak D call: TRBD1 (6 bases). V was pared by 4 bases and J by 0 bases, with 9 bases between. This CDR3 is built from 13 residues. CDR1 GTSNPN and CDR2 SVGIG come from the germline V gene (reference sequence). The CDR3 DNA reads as TGTGCCTGGAACTCAGGGGCTAACTATGGCTACACCTTC. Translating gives CAWNSGANYGYTF.

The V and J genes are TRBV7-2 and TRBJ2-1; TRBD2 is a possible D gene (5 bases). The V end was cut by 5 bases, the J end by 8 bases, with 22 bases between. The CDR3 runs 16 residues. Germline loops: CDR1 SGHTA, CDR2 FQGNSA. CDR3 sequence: CASSHNPGFGVDEQFF. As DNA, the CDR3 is TGTGCCAGCAGCCATAACCCGGGGTTTGGGGTCGATGAGCAGTTCTTC.

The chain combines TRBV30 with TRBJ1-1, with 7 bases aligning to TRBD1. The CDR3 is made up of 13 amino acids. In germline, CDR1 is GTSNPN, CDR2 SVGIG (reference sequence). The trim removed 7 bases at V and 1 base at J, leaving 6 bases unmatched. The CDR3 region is CASIQGRNTEAFF. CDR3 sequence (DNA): TGTGCCTCGATACAGGGGAGGAACACTGAAGCTTTCTTT. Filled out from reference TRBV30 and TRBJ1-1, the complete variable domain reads SQTIHQWPATLVQPVGSPLSLECTVEGTSNPNLYWYRQAAGRGLQLLFYSVGIGQISSEVPQNLSASRPQDRQFILSSKKLLLSDSGFYLCASIQGRNTEAFFGQGTRLTVV.

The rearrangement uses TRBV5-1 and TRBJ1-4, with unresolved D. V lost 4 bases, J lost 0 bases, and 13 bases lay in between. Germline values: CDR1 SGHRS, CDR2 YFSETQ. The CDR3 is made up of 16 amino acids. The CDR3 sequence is CASSQEPRATNEKLFF. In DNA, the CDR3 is TGCGCCAGCAGCCAGGAACCGCGTGCAACTAATGAAAAACTGTTTTTT. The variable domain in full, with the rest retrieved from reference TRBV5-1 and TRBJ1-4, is KAGVTQTPRYLIKTRGQQVTLSCSPISGHRSVSWYQQTPGQGLQFLFEYFSETQRNKGNFPGRFSGRQFSNSRSEMNVSTLELGDSALYLCASSQEPRATNEKLFFGSGTQLSVL.

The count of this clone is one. The CDR3 DNA sequence: TGTGCCAGCAGTTACCCTAGCGGGGGAATAAATGAGCAGTTCTTC. It codes for CASSYPSGGINEQFF. The chain combines TRBV6-5 with TRBJ2-1, with 10 bases lining up with TRBD2. This CDR3 spans 15 amino acids. Looked up from germline, CDR1 is MNHEY and CDR2 is SVGAGI. Trimming at V came to 2 bases and at J to 7 bases, leaving 5 bases not matched to a gene.

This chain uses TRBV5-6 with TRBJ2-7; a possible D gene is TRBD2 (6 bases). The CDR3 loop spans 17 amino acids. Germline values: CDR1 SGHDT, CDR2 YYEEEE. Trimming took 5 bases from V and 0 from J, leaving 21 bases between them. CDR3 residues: CASSQGIRGVASYEQYF. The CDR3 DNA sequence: TGTGCCAGCAGTCAGGGAATTCGCGGGGTTGCCTCCTACGAGCAGTACTTC.

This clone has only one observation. CDR3 sequence reads: CASSYRLAGGYEQYF. CDR3 nucleotides: TGTGCCAGCAGTTACAGGCTAGCGGGAGGTTACGAGCAGTACTTC. The chain employs TRBV6-5 and TRBJ2-7; TRBD2 aligns across 11 bases. CDR1 is MNHEY, CDR2 SVGAGI, per germline. V lost 2 bases and J lost 4; bases outside the gene matches: 4. This CDR3 spans 15 amino acids.

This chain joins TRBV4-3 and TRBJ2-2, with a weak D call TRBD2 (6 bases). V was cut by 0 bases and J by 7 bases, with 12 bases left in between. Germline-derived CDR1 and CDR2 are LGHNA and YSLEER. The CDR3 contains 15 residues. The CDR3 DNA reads TGCGCCAGCAGCCAAGAGCCGGGGGTCATCGGGGAGCTGTTTTTT. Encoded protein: CASSQEPGVIGELFF.

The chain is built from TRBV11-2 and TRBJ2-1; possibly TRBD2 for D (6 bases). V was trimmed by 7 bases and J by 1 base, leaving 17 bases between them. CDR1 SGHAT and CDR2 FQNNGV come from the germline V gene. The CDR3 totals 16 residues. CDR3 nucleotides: TGTGCCAGCACCCGAGGTAGACTAGAATCCTACAATGAGCAGTTCTTC. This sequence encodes CASTRGRLESYNEQFF.

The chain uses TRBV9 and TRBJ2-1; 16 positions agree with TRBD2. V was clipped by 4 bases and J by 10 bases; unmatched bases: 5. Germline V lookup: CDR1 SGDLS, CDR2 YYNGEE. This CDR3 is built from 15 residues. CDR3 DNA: TGTGCCAGCAGCCCACCGGGACTAGCGGGGGGGGAGCAGTTCTTC. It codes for CASSPPGLAGGEQFF.

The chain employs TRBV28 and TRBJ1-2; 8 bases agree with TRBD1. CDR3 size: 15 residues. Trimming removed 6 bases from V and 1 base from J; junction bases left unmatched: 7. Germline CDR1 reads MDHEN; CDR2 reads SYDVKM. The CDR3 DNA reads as TGTGCCAGCAGGATCGGACAGGGAGTTAACTATGGCTACACCTTC. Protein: CASRIGQGVNYGYTF.

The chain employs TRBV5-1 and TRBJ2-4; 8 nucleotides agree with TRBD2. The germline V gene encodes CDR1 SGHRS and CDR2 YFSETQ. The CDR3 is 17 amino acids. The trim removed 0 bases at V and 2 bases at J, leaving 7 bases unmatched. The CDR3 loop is CASSLGVSGISKNIQYF. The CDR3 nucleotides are TGCGCCAGCAGCTTGGGGGTTAGCGGGATCTCCAAAAACATTCAGTACTTC.

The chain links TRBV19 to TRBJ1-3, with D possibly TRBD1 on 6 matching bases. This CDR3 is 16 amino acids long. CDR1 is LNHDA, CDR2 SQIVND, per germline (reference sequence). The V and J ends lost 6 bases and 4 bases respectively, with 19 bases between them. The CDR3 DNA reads TGTGCCAGTAGACCGGGACATCCTCAGTCGGGAAACACCATATATTTT. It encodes CASRPGHPQSGNTIYF.

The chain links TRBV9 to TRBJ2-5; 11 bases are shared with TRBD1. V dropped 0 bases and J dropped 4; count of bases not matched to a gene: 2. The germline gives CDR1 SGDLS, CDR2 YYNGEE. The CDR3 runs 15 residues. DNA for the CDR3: TGTGCCAGCAGCGTAGGAGGGACAGGGGGAGAGACCCAGTACTTC. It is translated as CASSVGGTGGETQYF.

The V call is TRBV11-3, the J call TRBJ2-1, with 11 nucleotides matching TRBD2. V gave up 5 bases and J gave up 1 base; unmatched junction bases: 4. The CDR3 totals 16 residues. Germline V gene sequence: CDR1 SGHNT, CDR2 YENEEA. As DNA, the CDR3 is TGTGCCAGCAGCACCCGGACTAGCGGGTCCTACAATGAGCAGTTCTTC. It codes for CASSTRTSGSYNEQFF.

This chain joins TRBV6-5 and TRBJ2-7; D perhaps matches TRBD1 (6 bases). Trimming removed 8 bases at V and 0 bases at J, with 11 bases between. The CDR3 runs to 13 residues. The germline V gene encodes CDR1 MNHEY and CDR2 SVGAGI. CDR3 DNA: TGTGCCAGCGGACAGACGAGCTCCTACGAGCAGTACTTC. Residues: CASGQTSSYEQYF.

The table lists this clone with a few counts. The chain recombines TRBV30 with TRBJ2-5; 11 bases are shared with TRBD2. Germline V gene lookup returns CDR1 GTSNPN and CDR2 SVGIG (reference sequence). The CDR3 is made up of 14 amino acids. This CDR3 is CARGSGRAEETQYF. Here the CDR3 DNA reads TGTGCGCGGGGTAGCGGGAGGGCGGAGGAGACCCAGTACTTC. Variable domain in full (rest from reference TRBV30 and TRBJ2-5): SQTIHQWPATLVQPVGSPLSLECTVEGTSNPNLYWYRQAAGRGLQLLFYSVGIGQISSEVPQNLSASRPQDRQFILSSKKLLLSDSGFYLCARGSGRAEETQYFGPGTRLLVL.

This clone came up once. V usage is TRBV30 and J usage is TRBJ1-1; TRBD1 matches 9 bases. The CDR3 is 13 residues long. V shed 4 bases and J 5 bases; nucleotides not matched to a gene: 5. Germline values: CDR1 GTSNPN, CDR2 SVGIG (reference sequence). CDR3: CAWNRGLGTEAFF. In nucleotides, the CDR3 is TGTGCCTGGAACAGGGGGCTAGGAACTGAAGCTTTCTTT.

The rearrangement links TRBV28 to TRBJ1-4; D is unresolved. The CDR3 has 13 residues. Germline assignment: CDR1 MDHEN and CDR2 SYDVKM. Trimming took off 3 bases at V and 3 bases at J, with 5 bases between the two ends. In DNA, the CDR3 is TGTGCCAGCAGTTTGTCCTCTAATGAAAAACTGTTTTTT. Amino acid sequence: CASSLSSNEKLFF.

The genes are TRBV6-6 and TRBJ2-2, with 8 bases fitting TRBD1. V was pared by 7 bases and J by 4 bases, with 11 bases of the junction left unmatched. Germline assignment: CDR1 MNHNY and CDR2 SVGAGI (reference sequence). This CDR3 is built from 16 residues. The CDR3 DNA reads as TGTGCCAGCACCCAACTCGCAGGGGGCGGCACCGGGGAGCTGTTTTTT. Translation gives CASTQLAGGGTGELFF.

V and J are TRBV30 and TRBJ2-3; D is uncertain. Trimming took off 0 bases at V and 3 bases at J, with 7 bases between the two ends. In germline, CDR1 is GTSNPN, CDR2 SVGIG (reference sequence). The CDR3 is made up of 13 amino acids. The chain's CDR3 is CAWSVLRTDTQYF. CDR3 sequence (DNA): TGTGCCTGGAGTGTACTCCGTACAGATACGCAGTATTTT.

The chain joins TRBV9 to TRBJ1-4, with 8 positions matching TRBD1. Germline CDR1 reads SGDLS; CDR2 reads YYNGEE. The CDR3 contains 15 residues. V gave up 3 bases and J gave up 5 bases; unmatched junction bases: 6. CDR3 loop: CASSDTGGENEKLFF. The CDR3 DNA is TGTGCCAGCAGCGATACAGGGGGAGAGAATGAAAAACTGTTTTTT.

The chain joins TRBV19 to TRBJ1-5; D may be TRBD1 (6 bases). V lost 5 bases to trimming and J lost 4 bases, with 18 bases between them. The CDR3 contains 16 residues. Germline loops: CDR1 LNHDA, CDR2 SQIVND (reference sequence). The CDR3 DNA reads TGTGCCAGTAGTCATACAGGGAGGGTAGGGAATCAGCCCCAGCATTTT. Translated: CASSHTGRVGNQPQHF.

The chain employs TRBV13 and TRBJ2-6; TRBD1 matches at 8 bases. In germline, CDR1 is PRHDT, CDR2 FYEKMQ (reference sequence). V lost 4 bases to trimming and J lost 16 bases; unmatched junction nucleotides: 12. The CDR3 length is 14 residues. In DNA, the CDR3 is TGTGCCAGCAGCTCCGGGACAGGTGACTTTATACTGACTTTC. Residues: CASSSGTGDFILTF.

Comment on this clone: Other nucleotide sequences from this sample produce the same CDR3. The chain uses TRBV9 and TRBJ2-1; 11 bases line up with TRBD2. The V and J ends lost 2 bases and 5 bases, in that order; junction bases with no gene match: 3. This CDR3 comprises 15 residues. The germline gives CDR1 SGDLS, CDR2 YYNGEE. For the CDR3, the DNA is TGTGCCAGCAGCGTGGGACTAGCGGCTAACAATGAGCAGTTCTTC. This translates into CASSVGLAANNEQFF. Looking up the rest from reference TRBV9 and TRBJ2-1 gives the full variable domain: DSGVTQTPKHLITATGQRVTLRCSPRSGDLSVYWYQQSLDQGLQFLIQYYNGEERAKGNILERFSAQQFPDLHSELNLSSLELGDSALYFCASSVGLAANNEQFFGPGTRLTVL.

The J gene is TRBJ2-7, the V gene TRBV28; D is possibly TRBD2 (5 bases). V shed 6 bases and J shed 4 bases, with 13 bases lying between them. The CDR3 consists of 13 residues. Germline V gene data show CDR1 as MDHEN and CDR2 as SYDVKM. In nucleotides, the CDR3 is TGTGCCAGCAGACCGACTACCCCATACGAGCAGTACTTC. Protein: CASRPTTPYEQYF.

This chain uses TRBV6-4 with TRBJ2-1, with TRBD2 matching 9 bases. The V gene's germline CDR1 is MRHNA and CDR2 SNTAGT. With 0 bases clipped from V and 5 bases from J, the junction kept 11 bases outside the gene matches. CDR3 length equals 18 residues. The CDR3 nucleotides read TGTGCCAGCAGTGACTCGAGTTCGGCGGGAGGGTGGAACAATGAGCAGTTCTTC. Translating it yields CASSDSSSAGGWNNEQFF.

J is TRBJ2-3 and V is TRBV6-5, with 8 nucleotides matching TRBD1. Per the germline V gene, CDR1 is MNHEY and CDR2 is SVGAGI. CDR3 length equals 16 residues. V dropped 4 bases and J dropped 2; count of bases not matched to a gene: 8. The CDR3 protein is CASSSDRGVITDTQYF. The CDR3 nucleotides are TGTGCCAGCAGTTCCGACAGGGGAGTTATCACAGATACGCAGTATTTT.